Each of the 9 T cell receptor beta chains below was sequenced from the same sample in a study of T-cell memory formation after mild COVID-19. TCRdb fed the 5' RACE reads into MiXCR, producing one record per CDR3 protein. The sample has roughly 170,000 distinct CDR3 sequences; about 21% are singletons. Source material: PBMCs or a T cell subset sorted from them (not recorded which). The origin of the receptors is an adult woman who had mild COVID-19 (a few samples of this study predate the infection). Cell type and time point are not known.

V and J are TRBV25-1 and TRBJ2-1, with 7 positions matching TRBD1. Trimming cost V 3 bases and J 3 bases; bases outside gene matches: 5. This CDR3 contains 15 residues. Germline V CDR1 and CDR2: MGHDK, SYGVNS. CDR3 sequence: CASSEGQMDYNEQFF. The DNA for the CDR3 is TGTGCCAGCAGTGAGGGACAGATGGACTACAATGAGCAGTTCTTC.

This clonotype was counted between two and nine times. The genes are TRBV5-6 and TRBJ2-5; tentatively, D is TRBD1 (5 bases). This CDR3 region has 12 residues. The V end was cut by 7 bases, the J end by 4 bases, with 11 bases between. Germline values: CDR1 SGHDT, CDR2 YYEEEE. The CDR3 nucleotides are TGTGCCAGCCTCGGGCAGGGAGAGACCCAGTACTTC. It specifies CASLGQGETQYF.

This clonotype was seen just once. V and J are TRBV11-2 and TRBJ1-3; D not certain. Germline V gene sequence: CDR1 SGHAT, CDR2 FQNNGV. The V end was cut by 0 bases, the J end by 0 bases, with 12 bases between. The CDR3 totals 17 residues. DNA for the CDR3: TGTGCCAGCAGCTTAGATCGTGCCAGCTACTCTGGAAACACCATATATTTT. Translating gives CASSLDRASYSGNTIYF. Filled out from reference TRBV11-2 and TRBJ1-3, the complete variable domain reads EAGVAQSPRYKIIEKRQSVAFWCNPISGHATLYWYQQILGQGPKLLIQFQNNGVVDDSQLPKDRFSAERLKGVDSTLKIQPAKLEDSAVYLCASSLDRASYSGNTIYFGEGSWLTVV.

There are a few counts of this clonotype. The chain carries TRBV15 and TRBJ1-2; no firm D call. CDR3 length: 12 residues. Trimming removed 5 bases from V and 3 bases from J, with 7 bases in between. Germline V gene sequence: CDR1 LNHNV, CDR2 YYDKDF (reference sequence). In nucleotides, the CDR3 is TGTGCCACCAGCCACGGGGACTATGGCTACACCTTC. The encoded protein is CATSHGDYGYTF.

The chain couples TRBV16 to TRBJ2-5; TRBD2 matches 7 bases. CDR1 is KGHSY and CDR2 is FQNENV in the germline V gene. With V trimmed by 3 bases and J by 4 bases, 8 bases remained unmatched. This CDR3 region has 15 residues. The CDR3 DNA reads TGTGCCAGCAGCCAGCGAGGGAGGGCCGCAGAGACCCAGTACTTC. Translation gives CASSQRGRAAETQYF.

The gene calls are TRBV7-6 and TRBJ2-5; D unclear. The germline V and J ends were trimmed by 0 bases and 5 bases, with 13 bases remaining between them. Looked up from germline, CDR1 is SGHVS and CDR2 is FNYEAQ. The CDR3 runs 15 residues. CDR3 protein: CASSLAGWGVETQYF. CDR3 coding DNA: TGTGCCAGCAGCTTAGCAGGGTGGGGTGTGGAGACCCAGTACTTC.

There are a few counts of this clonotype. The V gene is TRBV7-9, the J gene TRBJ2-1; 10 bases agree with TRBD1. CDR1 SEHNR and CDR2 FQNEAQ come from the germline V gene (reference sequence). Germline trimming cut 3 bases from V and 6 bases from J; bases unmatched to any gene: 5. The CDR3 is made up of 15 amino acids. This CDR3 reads CASSFPGQGLNEQFF. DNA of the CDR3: TGTGCCAGCAGCTTCCCGGGACAGGGGCTCAATGAGCAGTTCTTC.

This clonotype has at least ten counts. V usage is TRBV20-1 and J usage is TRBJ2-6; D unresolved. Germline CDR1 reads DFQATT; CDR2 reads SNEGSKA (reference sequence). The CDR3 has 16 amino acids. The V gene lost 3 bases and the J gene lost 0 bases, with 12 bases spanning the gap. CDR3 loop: CSASSASRSGANVLTF. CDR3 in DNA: TGCAGTGCTAGTTCGGCCAGCCGCTCTGGGGCCAACGTCCTGACTTTC.

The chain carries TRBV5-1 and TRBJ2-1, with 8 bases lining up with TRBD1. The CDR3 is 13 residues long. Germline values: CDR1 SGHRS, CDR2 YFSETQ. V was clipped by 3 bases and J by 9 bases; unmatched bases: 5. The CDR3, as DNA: TGCGCCAGCAGCTGGCAGGGGGCTAGTGAGCAGTTCTTC. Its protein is CASSWQGASEQFF.